A selection of T cell receptor beta chains follows, all from one sample in a study of regulatory T cells in long-lasting Graves disease. Each CDR3 protein gets one entry after TCRdb re-called the multiplex PCR reads with MiXCR. The repertoire has 400,000 to 550,000 distinct CDR3 sequences, 15% of them found once; the top ten carry roughly 17%. The sample also formed part of further work on T cells in Graves' hyperthyroidism and ophthalmopathy.

The sequences come from peripheral blood mononuclear cells (PBMCs), collected at new diagnosis, from a patient treated with antithyroid drugs. These TCRs come from a woman aged 25 to 45 with Graves disease. The CDR3 runs from the conserved cysteine through the conserved F or W. Part of the rows lack a size; the others show once, few, many or a class for expanded clones.

>many|TRBV10-2|TRBJ2-5
CASTVWASETQYF
>many|TRBV2|TRBJ1-2
CASSEGTGYGYTF
>many|TRBV12-3/TRBV12-4|TRBJ2-7
CASSRDRSSYEQYF
>many|TRBV18|TRBJ2-3
CASSPPGLATDTQYF
>many|TRBV10-3|TRBJ2-1
CAISVDYLGDEQFF
>many|TRBV24-1|TRBJ2-7
CATSNARTDIYEQYF
>few|TRBV25-1|TRBJ2-3
CASSEGLAEYF
>NA|TRBV4-1|TRBJ2-4
CASSQAGRENIQYF
>NA|TRBV28|TRBJ2-1
CASSLTAISYNEQFF
>many|TRBV29-1|TRBJ2-7
CSVHRGHEQYF
>NA|TRBV3-1|TRBJ2-2
CASSPLPLGGGNTGELFF
>many|TRBV7-9|TRBJ2-5
CASTSIRRQETQYF
>many|TRBV28|TRBJ1-3
CASLQTRLWSSGNTIYF
>few|TRBV6-2/TRBV6-3|TRBJ2-1
CASSYLRGGHNEQFF
>many|TRBV29-1|TRBJ2-5
CSAGVDRLTQGGAQYF
>few|TRBV15|TRBJ1-4
CATSRGARKLFF
>many|TRBV11-3|TRBJ2-2
CASSLEKRPTGELFF
>many|TRBV28|TRBJ1-2
CASSLTASRGYTF
>few|TRBV15|TRBJ2-4
CATSRRREPSLAKNIQYF
>many|TRBV20-1|TRBJ2-3
CSARDASGYTDTQYF
>NA|TRBV15|TRBJ2-5
CATTLLAEYQETQYF
>few|TRBV6-2/TRBV6-3|TRBJ2-2
CASSFLGGNGELFF
>many|TRBV12-3/TRBV12-4|TRBJ2-2
CASSLNGELFF
>many|TRBV12-3/TRBV12-4|TRBJ2-7
CASTLTESYEQYF
>many|TRBV3-1|TRBJ2-1
CASSQVREQFF
>many|TRBV18|TRBJ1-5
CASSNAGVNQPQHF
>many|TRBV6-2/TRBV6-3|TRBJ1-3
CASSYSTGAGNTIYF
>few|TRBV7-9|TRBJ2-3
CASSPRTTLGVDTQYF
>many|TRBV6-5|TRBJ2-7
CASSSPSAGSYEQYF
>NA|TRBV14|TRBJ2-5
CASSHNSGPRETQYF
>many|TRBV5-1|TRBJ2-7
CASSSGQGTYEQYF
>many|TRBV27|TRBJ2-4
CASSSGLATARLAKNIQYF
>NA|TRBV19|TRBJ1-3
CASSPPRVSGNTIYF
>few|TRBV20-1|TRBJ1-1
CSAKPVGGINTEAFF
>many|TRBV7-9|TRBJ2-3
CASSSRGAPDTQYF
>NA|TRBV6-2/TRBV6-3|TRBJ1-5
CASSGRDVPGGEPQHF
>NA|TRBV15|TRBJ2-7
CATSRDRGGMDEQYF
>many|TRBV6-1|TRBJ2-4
CASSPISLAKNIQYF
>few|TRBV7-9|TRBJ1-2
CASTTTGPANGYTF
>many|TRBV6-1|TRBJ2-3
CASSELTGSPDTQYF
>many|TRBV12-3/TRBV12-4|TRBJ2-7
CASSLLVYEQYF
>once|TRBV9|TRBJ2-7
CASSVPGLAGLSSYEQYF
>few|TRBV7-2|TRBJ2-1
CASSLRLAYNEQFF
>NA|TRBV6-1|TRBJ2-3
CASSPVDVRNTQYF
>many|TRBV6-2/TRBV6-3|TRBJ2-1
CASSYSQGLAGTPRGDEQFF
>few|TRBV9|TRBJ2-2
CASSVEAGGRELFF
>many|TRBV30|TRBJ1-5
CAWSLRGFQNQPQHF